These 22 T cell receptor beta chains came from one sample sequenced in a study of beta chain features in type 1 diabetes. The isolated RNA, all of it, was reverse transcribed, so expressed TCRB transcripts were what got sequenced. Profiling relied on immunoSEQ multiplex PCR, and the TCRdb table lists in-frame clones only, not all of them. The sample holds a few hundred thousand clones, roughly an eighth seen once. For these TCRs, the target antigens are not known. Study conclusions and caveats: A moderate, significant TCRB CDR3 shortening appeared in type 1 diabetes across four CD4+ subsets.

The sample comprised naive CD4+ T cells from blood. These receptors were obtained from a woman between 18 and 29 years old with type 1 diabetes.

The chain is built from TRBV6-5 and TRBJ2-2; TRBD2 matches 7 bases. CDR1 MNHEY and CDR2 SVGAGI come from the germline V gene. The CDR3 length is 16 residues. J gave up 8 bases and V 2 bases, and 11 bases lay outside the gene matches. CDR3 sequence reads: CASSYRGGGGQGELFF. The CDR3 coding sequence is TGTGCCAGCAGTTACCGTGGAGGCGGGGGTCAGGGGGAGCTGTTTTTT.

This clone turned up a few times. The chain couples TRBV4-3 to TRBJ1-1; tentative D call: TRBD1 (5 bases). In germline, CDR1 is LGHNA, CDR2 YSLEER. This CDR3 comprises 14 residues. Trimming took 0 bases from V and 4 from J, leaving 9 bases between them. Here the CDR3 reads CASSQDLRVTEAFF. CDR3 nucleotide sequence: TGCGCCAGCAGCCAAGATCTCAGGGTCACTGAAGCTTTCTTT.

The chain is built from TRBV6-5 and TRBJ2-7, with unresolved D. Germline V gives CDR1 MNHEY, CDR2 SVGAGI. The CDR3 spans 14 residues. V dropped 2 bases and J dropped 5 bases, with 13 bases sitting between them. The CDR3 nucleotides read TGTGCCAGCAGTTACCCCCCAGGCCCCGACGAGCAGTACTTC. It specifies CASSYPPGPDEQYF.

Note on this clone: Other DNA sequences in the same sample also yield this CDR3. CDR3: CASSPPSSYEQYF. Written as DNA, the CDR3 is TGTGCCAGCAGCCCTCCTAGTTCCTACGAGCAGTACTTC. The chain employs TRBV7-2 and TRBJ2-7, with D hard to call. V lost 5 bases and J lost 1, with 9 bases in between. The CDR3 is made up of 13 amino acids. Germline V gene lookup returns CDR1 SGHTA and CDR2 FQGNSA.

The V and J genes are TRBV4-2 and TRBJ2-5; the match to TRBD1 covers 7 bases. CDR3 length: 17 residues. CDR1 LGHNA and CDR2 YNFKEQ come from the germline V gene. Trimming cost V 0 bases and J 4 bases; bases outside gene matches: 11. The CDR3 loop reads CASSQERRGQKAETQYF. The CDR3 nucleotides are TGTGCCAGCAGCCAAGAGAGAAGGGGGCAAAAGGCAGAGACCCAGTACTTC.

This clone was seen a handful of times. This chain connects TRBV19 to TRBJ2-2, with a weak D call TRBD2 (6 bases). Trimming took 4 bases from V and 3 from J, leaving 9 bases between them. Germline-derived CDR1 and CDR2 are LNHDA and SQIVND (reference sequence). The length of the CDR3 is 14 residues. The CDR3 sequence is CASSKTRYTGELFF. The CDR3 DNA is TGTGCCAGTAGTAAGACTAGATACACCGGGGAGCTGTTTTTT. Full variable domain (rest looked up from reference TRBV19 and TRBJ2-2): DGGITQSPKYLFRKEGQNVTLSCEQNLNHDAMYWYRQDPGQGLRLIYYSQIVNDFQKGDIAEGYSVSREKKESFPLTVTSAQKNPTAFYLCASSKTRYTGELFFGEGSRLTVL.

This clone was seen a few times. This CDR3 reads CASSSPHGGARGNEQFF. Written as DNA, the CDR3 is TGTGCCAGCAGTTCGCCACACGGAGGGGCCAGGGGGAATGAGCAGTTCTTC. The rearrangement joins TRBV28 to TRBJ2-1, with D possibly being TRBD1 (7 bases). CDR1 and CDR2 (germline): MDHEN, SYDVKM. The CDR3 is 17 amino acids. V was cut by 4 bases and J by 7 bases, with 23 bases left in between.

In its sample, this clone was seen a few times. The rearrangement uses TRBV5-4 and TRBJ2-1; no reliable D call. This CDR3 is 12 amino acids long. V was cut by 5 bases and J by 7 bases, with 10 bases left in between. Germline V gene lookup returns CDR1 SGHNT and CDR2 YYREEE (reference sequence). The CDR3 nucleotides read TGTGCCAGCAGGGGCCGGTGGAATGAGCAGTTCTTC. It codes for CASRGRWNEQFF.

This clone appeared a few times. V is TRBV4-1 and J is TRBJ2-7; D not resolved. Trimming cost V 1 base and J 4 bases, with 5 bases left between them. This CDR3 has 12 residues. Germline loops: CDR1 MGHRA, CDR2 YSYEKL. CDR3 residues: CASSQGSYEQYF. CDR3 DNA: TGCGCCAGCAGCCAAGGGAGTTACGAGCAGTACTTC.

The V call is TRBV9, the J call TRBJ2-5; TRBD1 matches at 7 bases. The V gene end was trimmed by 0 bases and the J gene end by 3 bases; junction bases not matched to a gene: 5. This CDR3 spans 15 amino acids. Germline assignment: CDR1 SGDLS and CDR2 YYNGEE. CDR3 sequence: CASSVGVGQKETQYF. DNA of the CDR3: TGTGCCAGCAGCGTAGGTGTGGGACAGAAAGAGACCCAGTACTTC.

In its sample, this clone was seen a few times. The chain uses TRBV7-9 and TRBJ1-6, with TRBD1 identical over 9 bases. The germline V gene encodes CDR1 SEHNR and CDR2 FQNEAQ (reference sequence). V gave up 4 bases and J gave up 7 bases; unmatched junction bases: 11. This CDR3 contains 17 residues. Here the CDR3 reads CASSSLFFDRGNSPLHF. CDR3 DNA sequence: TGTGCCAGCAGCTCTTTATTTTTCGACAGGGGGAATTCACCCCTCCACTTT.

The chain links TRBV4-1 to TRBJ2-1, with 12 positions matching TRBD2. Germline CDR1 MGHRA, CDR2 YSYEKL. With V trimmed by 0 bases and J by 13 bases, 7 bases remained unmatched. The CDR3 extends over 15 amino acids. This chain's CDR3 is CASSQEAASGRAQFF. The CDR3 nucleotides are TGCGCCAGCAGCCAAGAAGCGGCTAGCGGGAGGGCCCAGTTCTTC.

The chain has TRBV5-1 and TRBJ1-5; D may be TRBD1 (6 bases). The germline V gene has CDR1 SGHRS and CDR2 YFSETQ. The V and J ends lost 4 bases and 7 bases respectively, with 21 bases between them. The CDR3 is 16 residues long. In DNA form, the CDR3 reads TGCGCCAGCAGCCCCGGGGGGGCAGCACCTACCCAGCCCCAGCATTTT. This codes for CASSPGGAAPTQPQHF.

This clone was seen a few times. The sample holds other DNA sequences that translate to the same CDR3. The V call is TRBV29-1, the J call TRBJ2-7; 10 bases align to TRBD2. V shed 6 bases, J shed 2 bases, and the junction held 1 base outside the gene matches. CDR3 length: 12 amino acids. Germline CDR1 reads SQVTM; CDR2 reads ANQGSEA. CDR3 sequence: CSVGTSAYEQYF. CDR3 DNA: TGCAGCGTCGGGACTAGCGCCTACGAGCAGTACTTC.

The rearrangement joins TRBV28 to TRBJ1-2, with D unresolved. The germline V gene has CDR1 MDHEN and CDR2 SYDVKM. The CDR3 has 13 residues. The V and J ends lost 6 bases and 0 bases respectively, with 8 bases between them. The CDR3 nucleotides read TGTGCCAGCAGAGTCACAGCTAACTATGGCTACACCTTC. Residues: CASRVTANYGYTF.

This clone was observed a handful of times. The rearrangement links TRBV7-2 to TRBJ1-1; 7 bases fit TRBD1. CDR3 length equals 15 residues. Germline V gene sequence: CDR1 SGHTA, CDR2 FQGNSA. The ends lost 5 bases at V and 5 bases at J; junction bases unmatched: 11. CDR3 sequence reads: CASSPTGVSGTEAFF. The DNA of the CDR3 is TGTGCCAGCAGCCCCACAGGGGTGTCTGGGACTGAAGCTTTCTTT.

CDR3: CASSQAGQTNTEAFF. The CDR3 DNA reads as TGCGCCAGCAGCCAAGCTGGGCAGACGAACACTGAAGCTTTCTTT. J is TRBJ1-1 and V is TRBV4-3; D is undetermined. Germline V gene sequence: CDR1 LGHNA, CDR2 YSLEER. This CDR3 is built from 15 residues. V was clipped by 1 base and J by 1 base, with 10 bases between them.

The rearrangement joins TRBV5-8 to TRBJ1-5, with D possibly being TRBD1 (6 bases). V was clipped by 4 bases and J by 0 bases, with 20 bases between them. CDR3 length: 18 amino acids. Germline loops: CDR1 SGHTS, CDR2 YDEGEE. CDR3 in amino acids: CASSPTFGTSPSNQPQHF. CDR3 sequence (DNA): TGTGCCAGCAGCCCTACTTTCGGGACATCCCCTAGCAATCAGCCCCAGCATTTT.

In its sample, this clone was seen a few times. The J gene is TRBJ1-5, the V gene TRBV7-2; 10 bases line up with TRBD1. The CDR3 sequence is 15 residues long. The germline CDR1 and CDR2 sequences are SGHTA and FQGNSA. J gave up 5 bases and V 5 bases, and 6 bases lay outside the gene matches. The CDR3 nucleotides are TGTGCCAGCAGCGAGCAGACAGGGGGCCATCAGCCCCAGCATTTT. Amino acids: CASSEQTGGHQPQHF.

This chain links TRBV28 with TRBJ2-4; D is undetermined. Trimming took 5 bases from V and 7 from J, leaving 12 bases between them. CDR1 is MDHEN, CDR2 SYDVKM, per germline. This CDR3 has 13 residues. CDR3 nucleotide sequence: TGTGCCAGCAGTCCCCCTCCTAAGAACATTCAGTACTTC. This sequence encodes CASSPPPKNIQYF.

This clone showed up just a few times. J is TRBJ2-2 and V is TRBV7-9; a weak D match, TRBD2 (6 bases). The CDR3 runs 15 residues. The germline gives CDR1 SEHNR, CDR2 FQNEAQ (reference sequence). Trimming pared 4 bases from V and 7 bases from J, leaving 16 bases between. The CDR3 loop reads CASSSPGLEYGELFF. The DNA for the CDR3 is TGTGCCAGCAGCTCCCCGGGACTTGAATACGGGGAGCTGTTTTTT. Variable domain in full (rest from reference TRBV7-9 and TRBJ2-2): DTGVSQNPRHKITKRGQNVTFRCDPISEHNRLYWYRQTLGQGPEFLTYFQNEAQLEKSRLLSDRFSAERPKGSFSTLEIQRTEQGDSAMYLCASSSPGLEYGELFFGEGSRLTVL.

The V gene is TRBV5-6, the J gene TRBJ2-5; D perhaps matches TRBD2 (6 bases). The CDR3 spans 14 residues. Germline loops: CDR1 SGHDT, CDR2 YYEEEE. The germline V and J ends were trimmed by 1 base and 4 bases, with 11 bases remaining between them. CDR3 amino acids: CASSLFQAGETQYF. In DNA form, the CDR3 reads TGTGCCAGCAGCTTGTTTCAAGCGGGAGAGACCCAGTACTTC.